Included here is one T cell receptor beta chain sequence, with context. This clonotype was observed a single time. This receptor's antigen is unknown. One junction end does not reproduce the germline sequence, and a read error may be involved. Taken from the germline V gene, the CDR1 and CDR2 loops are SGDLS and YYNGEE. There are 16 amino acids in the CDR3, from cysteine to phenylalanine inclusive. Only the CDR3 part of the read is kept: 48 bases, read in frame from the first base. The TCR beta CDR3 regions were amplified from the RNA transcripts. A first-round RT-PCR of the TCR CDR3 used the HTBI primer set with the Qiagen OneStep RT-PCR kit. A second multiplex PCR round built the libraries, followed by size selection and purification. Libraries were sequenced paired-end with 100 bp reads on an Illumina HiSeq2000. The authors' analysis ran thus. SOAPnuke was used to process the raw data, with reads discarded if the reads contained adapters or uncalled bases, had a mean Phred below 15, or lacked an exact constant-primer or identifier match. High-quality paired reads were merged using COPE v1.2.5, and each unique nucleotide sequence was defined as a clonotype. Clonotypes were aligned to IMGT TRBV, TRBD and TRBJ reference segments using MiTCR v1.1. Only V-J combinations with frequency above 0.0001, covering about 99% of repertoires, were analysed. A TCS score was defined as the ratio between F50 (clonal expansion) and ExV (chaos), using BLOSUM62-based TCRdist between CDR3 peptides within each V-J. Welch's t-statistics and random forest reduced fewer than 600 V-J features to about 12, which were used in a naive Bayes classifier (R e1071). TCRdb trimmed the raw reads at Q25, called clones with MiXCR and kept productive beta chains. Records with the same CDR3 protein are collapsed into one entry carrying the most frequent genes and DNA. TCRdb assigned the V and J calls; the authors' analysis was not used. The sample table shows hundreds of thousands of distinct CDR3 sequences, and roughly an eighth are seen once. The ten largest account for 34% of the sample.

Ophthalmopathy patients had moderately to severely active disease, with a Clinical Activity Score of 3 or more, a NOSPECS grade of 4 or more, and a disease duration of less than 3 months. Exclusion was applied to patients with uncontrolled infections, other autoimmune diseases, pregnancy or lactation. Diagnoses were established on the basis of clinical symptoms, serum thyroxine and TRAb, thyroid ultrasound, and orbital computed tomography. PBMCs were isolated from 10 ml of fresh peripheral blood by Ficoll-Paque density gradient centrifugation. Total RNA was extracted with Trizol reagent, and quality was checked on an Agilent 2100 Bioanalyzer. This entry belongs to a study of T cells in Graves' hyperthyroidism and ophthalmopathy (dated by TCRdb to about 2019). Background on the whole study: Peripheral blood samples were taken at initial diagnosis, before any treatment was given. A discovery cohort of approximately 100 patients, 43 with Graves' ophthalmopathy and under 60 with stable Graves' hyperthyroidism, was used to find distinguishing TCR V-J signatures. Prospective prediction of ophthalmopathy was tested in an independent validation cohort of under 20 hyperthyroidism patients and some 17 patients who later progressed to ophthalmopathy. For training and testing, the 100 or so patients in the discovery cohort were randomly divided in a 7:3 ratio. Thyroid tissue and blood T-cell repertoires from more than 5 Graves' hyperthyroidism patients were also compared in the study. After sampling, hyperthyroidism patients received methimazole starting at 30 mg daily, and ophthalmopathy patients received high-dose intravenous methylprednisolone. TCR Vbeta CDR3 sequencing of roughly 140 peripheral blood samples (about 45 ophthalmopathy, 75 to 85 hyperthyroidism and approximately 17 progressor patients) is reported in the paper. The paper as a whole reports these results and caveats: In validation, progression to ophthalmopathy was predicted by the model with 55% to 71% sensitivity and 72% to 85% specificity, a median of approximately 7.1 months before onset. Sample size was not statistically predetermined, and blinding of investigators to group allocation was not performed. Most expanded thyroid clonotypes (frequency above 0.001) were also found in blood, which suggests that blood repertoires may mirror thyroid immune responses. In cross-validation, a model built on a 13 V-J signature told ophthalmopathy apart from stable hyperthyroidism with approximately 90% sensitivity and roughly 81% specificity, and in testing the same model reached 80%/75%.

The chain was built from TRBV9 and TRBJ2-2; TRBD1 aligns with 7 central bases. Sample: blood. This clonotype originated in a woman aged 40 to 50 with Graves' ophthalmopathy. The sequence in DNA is TGTGCCAGCAGCCCTTCCCTTAGGGGGCCGTCCGGGGAGCTGTTCTTT. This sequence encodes CASSPSLRGPSGELFF. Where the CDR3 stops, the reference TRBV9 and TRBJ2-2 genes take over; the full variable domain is DSGVTQTPKHLITATGQRVTLRCSPRSGDLSVYWYQQSLDQGLQFLIQYYNGEERAKGNILERFSAQQFPDLHSELNLSSLELGDSALYFCASSPSLRGPSGELFFGEGSRLTVL.